A selection of T cell receptor beta chains follows, all from one sample in a study of PD-L1 blockade in urothelial cancer. The assay was immunoSEQ multiplex PCR, and TCRdb's table has in-frame clones only and misses some. Among about 95,000 clones, roughly 89% were seen once, and the ten largest hold approximately 1.5%. The material sequenced was PBMCs, taken around atezolizumab (anti-PD-L1) treatment. The receptors were gathered from a man aged 60 to 75 with urothelial cancer. CDR3s include the opening cysteine and the closing phenylalanine or tryptophan. D genes are given only for firm matches. Expanded clones get a size class; other rows say once, few or many, or leave the size out.

v_gene	abundance	j_gene	d_gene	CDR3aa	CDR3nt
TRBV5-1	-	TRBJ2-7	-	CASSLDGGSAKQYF	TGCGCCAGCAGCTTGGACGGGGGATCGGCGAAGCAGTACTTC
TRBV6-5	-	TRBJ2-5	-	CASSYSNGRTQYF	TGTGCCAGCAGTTACTCGAACGGGAGGACCCAGTACTTC
TRBV2	few	TRBJ1-1	-	CASKEAPMNTEAFF	TGTGCCAGCAAGGAGGCACCGATGAACACTGAAGCTTTCTTT
TRBV4-3	-	TRBJ2-2	TRBD2	CASSQVGGDGELFF	TGCGCCAGCAGCCAAGTGGGAGGGGACGGGGAGCTGTTTTTT
TRBV27	-	TRBJ2-7	TRBD1	CASSPRGQFLYF	TGTGCCAGCAGTCCCCGGGGACAGTTTCTCTACTTC
TRBV25-1	-	TRBJ2-5	TRBD1	CASRRTGLGETQYF	TGTGCCAGCAGGCGGACAGGGCTGGGGGAGACCCAGTACTTC
TRBV5-4	-	TRBJ1-1	TRBD1	CASSYDRDTEAFF	TGTGCCAGCAGCTACGACAGGGACACTGAAGCTTTCTTT
TRBV7-3	-	TRBJ2-6	-	CASSLDNSGANVLTF	TGTGCCAGCAGCCTGGACAACTCTGGGGCCAACGTCCTGACTTTC
TRBV4-3	-	TRBJ2-4	-	CASSQDPLQNIQYF	TGCGCCAGCAGCCAAGATCCCCTCCAAAACATTCAGTACTTC
TRBV2	once	TRBJ2-3	TRBD2	CASSVRTSGPASTQYF	TGTGCCAGCAGTGTCAGGACTAGCGGACCGGCGAGTACGCAGTATTTT
TRBV28	-	TRBJ2-7	TRBD1	CASSLGADRGREQYF	TGTGCCAGCAGTTTAGGGGCGGACAGGGGGCGCGAGCAGTACTTC
TRBV18	-	TRBJ2-7	TRBD1	CASSPGTASYEQYF	TGTGCCAGCTCACCCGGGACAGCCTCCTACGAGCAGTACTTC
TRBV4-3	-	TRBJ2-1	-	CASSQESLNPHNEQFF	TGCGCCAGCAGCCAAGAAAGCCTTAATCCCCACAATGAGCAGTTCTTC
TRBV6-6	-	TRBJ2-5	-	CASGRPQETQYF	TGTGCCAGCGGCAGGCCGCAAGAGACCCAGTACTTC
TRBV4-1	-	TRBJ2-1	-	CASSRGPAHNEQFF	TGCGCCAGCAGCCGCGGTCCGGCCCACAATGAGCAGTTCTTC
TRBV7-2	-	TRBJ1-1	-	CASSFRANTEAFF	TGTGCCAGCAGCTTCAGGGCCAACACTGAAGCTTTCTTT
TRBV27	few	TRBJ2-1	TRBD1	CASMRTTGNTYNEQFF	TGTGCCAGCATGCGTACGACAGGGAACACCTACAATGAGCAGTTCTTC
TRBV4-2	-	TRBJ2-7	TRBD2	CASSHLLRGGASEQYF	TGTGCCAGCAGCCACCTCTTGCGCGGGGGGGCCAGCGAGCAGTACTTC
TRBV7-2	-	TRBJ1-6	TRBD1	CASSPFPGQGSSPLHF	TGTGCCAGCAGCCCTTTCCCGGGACAGGGGAGTTCACCCCTCCACTTT
TRBV7-9	-	TRBJ2-3	TRBD2	CASSLAASGITDTQYF	TGTGCCAGCAGCTTAGCCGCTAGCGGGATCACAGATACGCAGTATTTT
TRBV5-1	-	TRBJ1-1	TRBD1	CASSSHNPRGPHTEAFF	TGCGCCAGCAGTTCCCACAACCCTAGGGGGCCGCACACTGAAGCTTTCTTT
TRBV7-9	-	TRBJ1-3	-	CASIGGAIFSGNTIYF	TGTGCCAGCATAGGAGGGGCCATCTTCTCTGGAAACACCATATATTTT
TRBV19	-	TRBJ1-1	TRBD1	CASTVTQGVNTEAFF	TGTGCCAGTACAGTGACACAGGGGGTGAACACTGAAGCTTTCTTT
TRBV9	-	TRBJ1-2	TRBD1	CASSGPDDRGANYGYTF	TGTGCCAGCAGCGGCCCAGACGACAGGGGAGCTAACTATGGCTACACCTTC
TRBV11-1	-	TRBJ2-3	TRBD1	CASSTGTVTDTQYF	TGTGCCAGCAGCACAGGGACAGTCACAGATACGCAGTATTTT
TRBV20-1	few	TRBJ1-1	-	CRVTVNTEAFF	TGCAGAGTGACAGTGAACACTGAAGCTTTCTTT
TRBV21-1	-	TRBJ2-7	-	CASSTSGGYYEQYF	TGTGCCAGCAGCACTAGCGGGGGTTACTACGAGCAGTACTTC
TRBV7-2	-	TRBJ1-2	-	CASSSRTAGAGYGYTF	TGTGCCAGCAGCTCTCGGACGGCGGGTGCGGGATATGGCTACACCTTC
TRBV30	-	TRBJ2-7	TRBD2	CAWDPGLGLEQYF	TGTGCCTGGGACCCCGGACTAGGTCTTGAGCAGTACTTC
TRBV4-3	once	TRBJ2-3	-	CASSQDRPLAHTQYF	TGCGCCAGCAGCCAAGATCGGCCCCTAGCACATACGCAGTATTTT
TRBV7-2	-	TRBJ1-6	-	CASSLGQVDGSPLHF	TGTGCCAGCAGCTTAGGACAGGTTGACGGTTCACCCCTCCACTTT
TRBV20-1	-	TRBJ2-7	-	CSARVLPEQYF	TGCAGTGCTAGAGTACTCCCCGAGCAGTACTTC
TRBV29-1	once	TRBJ2-1	TRBD2	CSVDSGGDNEQFF	TGCAGCGTCGATAGCGGGGGGGACAATGAGCAGTTCTTC
TRBV9	-	TRBJ2-5	-	CASSAIEQGETQYF	TGTGCCAGCAGCGCCATAGAGCAGGGGGAGACCCAGTACTTC